This TCR beta chain appears in the sequencing data of a study of blood T cell repertoires in COVID-19. Study-wide context: PBMCs, B-cell-depleted T cells, or T cells provided the cDNA or gDNA that made up the material.

As handled by the study authors: Estimated nucleated cell counts came from reference gene primer amplification. TCRdb's table, derived via immunoSEQ multiplex PCR, lists solely in-frame clones and lacks some. V, J and clone size derive from that table, while D and trimming were established from the DNA sequence. The sample has around 93,000 clones, around 76% seen once; the top ten hold 18%. V lost 0 bases to trimming and J lost 4 bases; unmatched junction nucleotides: 9. CDR1 is MNHEY and CDR2 is SVGEGT in the germline V gene. The CDR3 has 18 residues. Source material: peripheral blood. The chain couples TRBV6-2 or TRBV6-3 to TRBJ2-2; 9 nucleotides agree with TRBD1. The receptor comes from a man older than 75 with acute or convalescent COVID-19. CDR3: CASSYSRRGQGGTGELFF. CDR3 bases: TGTGCCAGCAGTTACTCTAGGCGGGGACAGGGAGGCACCGGGGAGCTGTTTTTT.